This T cell receptor beta chain appears in the sequencing data of a study of Graves' ophthalmopathy and Graves' hyperthyroidism. This clonotype was observed many times. In germline, CDR1 is SQVTM, CDR2 ANQGSEA. V was pared by 3 bases and J by 4 bases, with 21 bases between. CDR3 length: 16 residues. Amplifying from RNA transcripts, the study obtained TCR beta CDR3 regions. The library came from an HTBI-primed first-round RT-PCR and a second-round multiplex PCR. TCRdb re-derived calls from the multiplex PCR reads in MiXCR, one entry per CDR3 protein. The sample includes about 410,000 distinct CDR3 sequences, approximately 20% seen only once; the top ten take roughly 1.4%.

The sample comprised peripheral blood. The origin of this receptor is a woman in her late teens or twenties with Graves' ophthalmopathy. The chain uses TRBV29-1 and TRBJ1-1, with a tentative D call TRBD1 (5 bases). CDR3 in amino acids: CSVDQPWRGRGTEAFF. The CDR3 DNA is TGCAGCGTTGACCAACCATGGAGGGGTCGGGGCACTGAAGCTTTCTTT.